The clone carrying this TCR beta chain was detected only a few times. Its antigen is currently unknown. This sample was taken from a study of human T cells and chemical hapten exposure. Study details: Alopecia areata, totalis or universalis affected patients who were mostly female. Study-level points and caveats: DPC sensitization produced no change in TCRs with frequency above 1 in 1000.

Single cDNA molecules in the library carried unique molecular identifiers attached during preparation. TCRdb called the RACE reads again in MiXCR, with one record for every CDR3 protein. Of fewer than 300,000 distinct CDR3 sequences in the sample, about 7.7% were seen once. The CDR3 is made up of 14 amino acids. With 4 bases removed from V and 2 bases from J, the gap between germline ends came to 10 bases. Germline assignment: CDR1 MDHEN and CDR2 SYDVKM. Described time point: pre-sensitization, week 0. Sample treatment: therapeutic diphenylcyclopropenone sensitization with weekly scalp DPC. The genes are TRBV28 and TRBJ2-3, with D perhaps TRBD1 (6 bases). This material consisted of whole blood, taken in connection with sensitization to the hapten diphenylcyclopropenone (DPC). This TCR derives from a man younger than 35 with alopecia areata. Some clones in this sample may be carry-over from other donors' samples. The CDR3 DNA follows: TGTGCCAGCAGTTATACAGGGAACACAGATACGCAGTATTTT. Residues: CASSYTGNTDTQYF.